This T cell receptor beta chain is from a study of cytomegalovirus exposure and HLA in healthy donors. This clone has a single count. Its antigen is not identified. At the time of sampling, donors were nominally healthy, though unrecorded immune exposures were likely. This CDR3 contains 15 residues. V dropped 5 bases and J dropped 7 bases, with 20 bases sitting between them. CDR1 MNHNY and CDR2 SVGAGI come from the germline V gene (reference sequence). Use of 60 Vbeta and 13 Jbeta primers characterized the PCR. The table came from immunoSEQ multiplex PCR; TCRdb's copy has only in-frame clones and leaves some out. The table lists more than 150,000 clones, less than 80% of them singletons. Overall study results and limits: A missense variant in DCLRE1C was later tied to TCR beta V- and J-gene trimming.

This TCR was recovered from a man younger than 35 in good health and CMV-seronegative. Sequenced input: PBMCs. The rearrangement links TRBV6-6 to TRBJ1-2; no clear D gene. The CDR3 loop is CASSNSLRRGSGYTF. In DNA, the CDR3 is TGTGCCAGCAGTAATTCGCTTCGGAGAGGGTCTGGCTACACCTTC.